These T cell receptor beta chains were read from a single sample in a study of blood T cell repertoires in COVID-19. TCRdb's copy holds only in-frame clones and misses some; the assay was immunoSEQ multiplex PCR. The sample yields 310,000 or so clones, more than 75% seen once. Material: peripheral blood. The origin of the receptors is a man over 45 with active or convalescent COVID-19. The CDR3 runs from the conserved cysteine through the conserved F or W.

v_gene: TRBV5-1
len: 13
j_gene: TRBJ1-4
CDR3aa: CASSLTGTEKLFF

v_gene: TRBV27
len: 13
j_gene: TRBJ1-2
CDR3aa: CASSDRGQYGYTF

v_gene: TRBV15
len: 14
j_gene: TRBJ1-1
CDR3aa: CATSRDHRGTEAFF

v_gene: TRBV30
len: 13
j_gene: TRBJ2-3
CDR3aa: CAWSVRTGDTQYF

v_gene: TRBV30
len: 16
j_gene: TRBJ2-5
CDR3aa: CAWSVPNTGFKRTQYF

v_gene: TRBV6-5
len: 15
j_gene: TRBJ1-4
CDR3aa: CASSYSRDRGEKLFF

v_gene: TRBV6-5
len: 16
j_gene: TRBJ1-5
CDR3aa: CASSYRDRVSNQPQHF

v_gene: TRBV4-1
len: 15
j_gene: TRBJ1-6
CDR3aa: CASSTPEGHYTPLHF

v_gene: TRBV19
len: 15
j_gene: TRBJ1-5
CDR3aa: CASSIGRDSNQPQHF

v_gene: TRBV7-2
len: 14
j_gene: TRBJ2-3
CDR3aa: CASSPEGYTDTQYF

v_gene: TRBV28
len: 14
j_gene: TRBJ1-3
CDR3aa: CASRAGLPGNTIYF

v_gene: TRBV15
len: 15
j_gene: TRBJ2-4
CDR3aa: CATGTGVDRRSIQYF

v_gene: TRBV6-2/TRBV6-3
len: 16
j_gene: TRBJ2-7
CDR3aa: CASSLSGTGINCEQYF

v_gene: TRBV10-3
len: 18
j_gene: TRBJ2-7
CDR3aa: CAIKGESSGLKEAYEQYF

v_gene: TRBV10-3
len: 14
j_gene: TRBJ2-2
CDR3aa: CAISRDTYPGELFF

v_gene: TRBV30
len: 13
j_gene: TRBJ1-5
CDR3aa: CAWSGGRNQPQHF

v_gene: TRBV4-3
len: 18
j_gene: TRBJ2-7
CDR3aa: CASSQTPFAGYTSYEQYF

v_gene: TRBV19
len: 15
j_gene: TRBJ1-1
CDR3aa: CASSIDRRGNTEAFF

v_gene: TRBV18
len: 14
j_gene: TRBJ1-4
CDR3aa: CASSPGTGDEKLFF

v_gene: TRBV6-6
len: 14
j_gene: TRBJ1-5
CDR3aa: CASSYGAGDQPQHF

v_gene: TRBV19
len: 14
j_gene: TRBJ1-1
CDR3aa: CASSTTGYRTEAFF

v_gene: TRBV9
len: 12
j_gene: TRBJ2-3
CDR3aa: CASTGSTDTQYF

v_gene: TRBV28
len: 11
j_gene: TRBJ1-1
CDR3aa: CASSETGSAFF

v_gene: TRBV7-2
len: 14
j_gene: TRBJ1-2
CDR3aa: CASSQGVGNYGYTF